A selection of T cell receptor beta chains follows, all from one sample in a study of cytomegalovirus exposure and HLA in healthy donors. Method: immunoSEQ multiplex PCR; TCRdb's copy keeps in-frame clones and lacks some. The sample contains about 190,000 clones, 84% of which appear only once. Material: PBMCs. The receptors shown here come from a boy younger than 18 in good health and CMV-seronegative. The CDR3 runs from the conserved cysteine through the conserved F or W. D genes are given only for firm matches. Only part of the rows carry a size: once, few, many, or a class if the clone is expanded.

v_call,d_call,clone_size,j_call,cdr3_length,cdr3_nt,cdr3_aa
TRBV19,.,.,TRBJ1-2,12,TGTGCCAGTAGAGGGGTCCCCTATGGCTACACCTTC,CASRGVPYGYTF
TRBV15,TRBD1,few,TRBJ2-7,14,TGTGCCACCAGCAGAGGACAGGGGTTCTACGAGCAGTACTTC,CATSRGQGFYEQYF
TRBV2,TRBD1,once,TRBJ2-7,13,TGTGCCAGCATGGACAGGGTTCGCTACGAGCAGTACTTC,CASMDRVRYEQYF
TRBV2,.,.,TRBJ2-7,13,TGTGCCAGCAGTCCCGACAGGACCTACGAGCAGTACTTC,CASSPDRTYEQYF
TRBV29-1,.,.,TRBJ1-3,12,TGCAGCGCCTCAGGGACTGGAAACACCATATATTTT,CSASGTGNTIYF
TRBV5-8,.,.,TRBJ2-7,13,TGTGCCAGCAGCTCATACTACTCCTACGAGCAGTACTTC,CASSSYYSYEQYF
TRBV7-3,.,.,TRBJ1-3,15,TGTGCCAGCAGCTTAACAGGGGGCTCTGGAAACACCATATATTTT,CASSLTGGSGNTIYF
TRBV28,.,.,TRBJ2-6,19,TGTGCCAGCAGTGCCTCACCTGGGACAACAGATCTCGGGGCCAACGTCCTGACTTTC,CASSASPGTTDLGANVLTF
TRBV19,.,once,TRBJ2-1,15,TGTGCCAGTAGTATAGCGGGAGTGCGAGGCCATGAGCAGTTCTTC,CASSIAGVRGHEQFF
TRBV11-2,.,.,TRBJ1-3,15,TGTGCCAGCAGCTTAGTGGGGGGAACTGGAAACACCATATATTTT,CASSLVGGTGNTIYF
TRBV5-6,.,.,TRBJ2-6,17,TGTGCCAGCAGCTTAGGATACAGCCACTCTGGGGCCAACGTCCTGACTTTC,CASSLGYSHSGANVLTF
TRBV4-1,.,once,TRBJ2-5,13,TGCGCCAGCAGCCCACCGAGGGCAGAGACCCAGTACTTC,CASSPPRAETQYF
TRBV27,TRBD2,.,TRBJ2-7,14,TGTGCCAGCCGTACTAGCGGTGGTTCCTACGAGCAGTACTTC,CASRTSGGSYEQYF
TRBV5-4,.,few,TRBJ2-1,12,TGTGCCAGCAGCACCACTAACAATGAGCAGTTCTTC,CASSTTNNEQFF
TRBV13,TRBD1,.,TRBJ1-2,14,TGTGCCAGCAGCTGGACAGGGAGGGGCTATGGCTACACCTTC,CASSWTGRGYGYTF
TRBV2,.,.,TRBJ1-6,17,TGTGCCAGCGCGAGAGAGGCCAGATCTCATTTGAATTCACCCCTCCACTTT,CASAREARSHLNSPLHF
TRBV28,TRBD1,once,TRBJ2-7,15,TGTGCCAGCAGTCCCCTTGGACAGGGGGAGTACGAGCAGTACTTC,CASSPLGQGEYEQYF
TRBV7-2,.,.,TRBJ1-5,12,TGTGCCAGCAGCTCGGTAAATACGCCCCAGCATTTT,CASSSVNTPQHF
TRBV4-3,.,few,TRBJ2-7,14,TGCGCCAGCAGCCTCGGACTGGGCCCCTACGAGCAGTACTTC,CASSLGLGPYEQYF
TRBV28,.,.,TRBJ1-1,12,TGTGCCAGCATTGGCCCCAACACTGAAGCTTTCTTT,CASIGPNTEAFF
TRBV6-5,TRBD1,.,TRBJ2-1,16,TGTGCCAGCAGTTCTCCCGGGACAGGTTTTAACAATGAGCAGTTCTTC,CASSSPGTGFNNEQFF
TRBV4-1,.,.,TRBJ1-3,15,TGCGCCAGCAGGGGGCCGGGTCTTACCAAAAACACCATATATTTT,CASRGPGLTKNTIYF
TRBV13,.,.,TRBJ2-3,15,TGTGCCAGCAGCTCCTTGGCGGAGAGCACAGATACGCAGTATTTT,CASSSLAESTDTQYF
TRBV19,TRBD1,.,TRBJ2-7,15,TGTGCCAGTAGTAAGGAAGGGACAGGGCCCTACGAGCAGTACTTC,CASSKEGTGPYEQYF
TRBV4-1,TRBD2,.,TRBJ2-7,16,TGCGCCAGCAGCCAACCCGGACTAGCGGGAGCCTACGAGCAGTACTTC,CASSQPGLAGAYEQYF
TRBV5-4,TRBD1,few,TRBJ2-7,14,TGTGCCAGCAGCTTGGTAGGGGGCAGGAACGAGCAGTACTTC,CASSLVGGRNEQYF
TRBV5-6,.,.,TRBJ2-3,13,TGTGCCAGCAGCTTGGCAGGGTCGGATACGCAGTATTTT,CASSLAGSDTQYF
TRBV5-6,.,.,TRBJ1-2,14,TGTGCCAGCAGCCCCCCGGGGGGGTTAGGCGGCTACACCTTC,CASSPPGGLGGYTF
TRBV2,.,few,TRBJ2-7,13,TGTGCCAGCAGTGAGTGGCAGGGCTACGAGCAGTACTTC,CASSEWQGYEQYF
TRBV5-1,.,once,TRBJ1-1,14,TGCGCCAGCAGATTCGGACATATGAACACTGAAGCTTTCTTT,CASRFGHMNTEAFF
TRBV13,.,few,TRBJ1-6,14,TGTGCCAGCAGCTTAATGCAGGGTAGATCACCCCTCCACTTT,CASSLMQGRSPLHF
TRBV29-1,.,.,TRBJ2-7,11,TGCAGCGCAGGGGAATCCTACGAGCAGTACTTC,CSAGESYEQYF
TRBV6-6,.,.,TRBJ2-7,11,TGTGCCAGCAGTTCAAAGTACGAGCAGTACTTC,CASSSKYEQYF
TRBV30,.,.,TRBJ1-1,13,TGTGCCTGGAGTACAGGGTTGAACACTGAAGCTTTCTTT,CAWSTGLNTEAFF
TRBV7-9,TRBD1,.,TRBJ2-5,16,TGTGCCAGCAGCCCAGGTGGACAGGGAAATCAAGAGACCCAGTACTTC,CASSPGGQGNQETQYF
TRBV21-1,.,.,TRBJ2-5,14,TGTGCCAGCAGCAACGAGGTTTTACAAGAGACCCAGTACTTC,CASSNEVLQETQYF
TRBV2,TRBD1,.,TRBJ2-7,14,TGTGCCAGCAGTTCCGGGACAGGGACCTACGAGCAGTACTTC,CASSSGTGTYEQYF
TRBV7-2,TRBD1,once,TRBJ2-5,15,TGTGCCAGCAGCTTAAGGCCAGGGGGCCAGGAGACCCAGTACTTC,CASSLRPGGQETQYF
TRBV7-2,.,once,TRBJ2-2,14,TGTGCCAGCCGGGACAAACCCGATGTCGGGGAGCTGTTTTTT,CASRDKPDVGELFF
TRBV6-5,TRBD1,.,TRBJ2-3,15,TGTGCCAGCAGAAAACAGGGGCGCCCCGGAGATACGCAGTATTTT,CASRKQGRPGDTQYF
TRBV30,TRBD1,.,TRBJ2-3,14,TGTGCCTGGAATCTAGGACAGGGAACAGATACGCAGTATTTT,CAWNLGQGTDTQYF
TRBV4-1,.,.,TRBJ2-7,14,TGCGCCAGCAGCCAAGTCCCCCCTAGCGACAAGCAGTACTTC,CASSQVPPSDKQYF
TRBV6-5,TRBD1,.,TRBJ1-6,14,TGTGCCAGCAGGTTCGGACAGGGGGATTCACCCCTCCACTTT,CASRFGQGDSPLHF
TRBV27,TRBD2,.,TRBJ2-1,12,TGTGCCAGTATTGCGGGAGTCGGAGAGCAGTTCTTC,CASIAGVGEQFF
TRBV15,TRBD1,.,TRBJ1-2,12,TGTGCCACCGTGGACAGGGTACGTGGCTACACCTTC,CATVDRVRGYTF
TRBV6-1,.,few,TRBJ1-6,11,TGTGCCAGCAGTGCCGGAGCACCCCTCCACTTT,CASSAGAPLHF
TRBV11-2,TRBD2,.,TRBJ2-7,18,TGTGCCAGCAGCTCTTGGCCCACCACTAGCGGGAGTAAGGTCGAGCAGTACTTC,CASSSWPTTSGSKVEQYF
TRBV4-3,.,.,TRBJ2-2,16,TGCGCCAGCAGCCAAGGCCTCCTAGCAGCCTCTCGGGAGCTGTTTTTT,CASSQGLLAASRELFF
TRBV29-1,TRBD1,.,TRBJ2-7,12,TGCAGCGTTGCGGACAGGGGAGGCGAGCAGTACTTC,CSVADRGGEQYF
TRBV2,TRBD1,.,TRBJ2-5,15,TGTGCCAGCAGTGAAGCGCTTCACAGGGGAATGACCCAGTACTTC,CASSEALHRGMTQYF
TRBV12-5,.,.,TRBJ2-7,13,TGTGCTAGTAGAAACCGGGAGAACTACGAGCAGTACTTC,CASRNRENYEQYF
TRBV6-6,.,.,TRBJ1-6,13,TGTGCCAGCAGTTACTCGGAGAATTCACCCCTCCACTTT,CASSYSENSPLHF
TRBV5-1,TRBD2,.,TRBJ2-7,15,TGCGCCAGCAGCTCGGGAGGCACATTCTCCTACGAGCAGTACTTC,CASSSGGTFSYEQYF
TRBV6-5,.,.,TRBJ1-2,11,TGTGCCAGCAGTTCCCTGCGCGGCTACACCTTC,CASSSLRGYTF
TRBV6-5,TRBD1,.,TRBJ2-5,15,TGTGCCAGCAGTTACTCTGGGACAGGGTCAGAGACCCAGTACTTC,CASSYSGTGSETQYF
TRBV7-6,.,.,TRBJ2-3,13,TGTGCCAGCAGCTCGGACTATTCCGATACGCAGTATTTT,CASSSDYSDTQYF
TRBV4-3,TRBD2,.,TRBJ2-2,15,TGCGCCAGCAGCCAAGGGGGACTAGCCGCCGGGGAGCTGTTTTTT,CASSQGGLAAGELFF
TRBV5-6,TRBD1,.,TRBJ2-7,15,TGTGCCAGCAGCTTTGGACAGGGTCTTGTCCACGAGCAGTACTTC,CASSFGQGLVHEQYF